Below are 4 T cell receptor beta chains sequenced from a single sample in a study of blood T cell repertoires in COVID-19 (dated by TCRdb to about 2020). Library preparation used the immunoSEQ multiplex PCR assay. As stored in TCRdb, this immuneACCESS dataset retains in-frame rearrangements with V and J assigned. A fraction of the clones does not appear; measured against another copy, unresolved V genes explain less than half of the discrepancy, and the remainder lacks a known reason. In all, the sample holds around 65,000 clones, and 79% of those were seen once. Of the sample, 47% is held by the ten largest clones. What was sequenced was peripheral blood. All receptors derive from a human donor in a cohort sampled during active COVID-19.

The chain has TRBV6-5 and TRBJ1-1, with D possibly matching TRBD1 (5 bases). The CDR3 extends over 12 amino acids. In germline, CDR1 is MNHEY, CDR2 SVGAGI. Trimming removed 5 bases at V and 7 bases at J, with 11 bases between. DNA for the CDR3: TGTGCCAGCAGTCGTTGGGGGGTTGAAGCTTTCTTT. It specifies CASSRWGVEAFF.

This clone has more than one count but fewer than ten. V and J are TRBV11-1 and TRBJ2-5, with 10 bases that match TRBD2. The length of the CDR3 is 15 residues. V was clipped by 2 bases and J by 7 bases; unmatched bases: 7. Germline CDR1 is SGHAT and CDR2 is FQDESV (reference sequence). The CDR3 bases are TGTGCCAGCAGCTTAAGTGGGACTAGCGTTGGGACCCAGTACTTC. As protein: CASSLSGTSVGTQYF.

This rearrangement joins TRBV19 to TRBJ2-7; 7 nucleotides align to TRBD1. The V gene's germline CDR1 is LNHDA and CDR2 SQIVND (reference sequence). Trimming cost V 5 bases and J 1 base; bases outside gene matches: 5. The CDR3 is 14 residues long. Here the CDR3 DNA reads TGTGCCAGTAGTGTGGGACAGCTATCCTACGAGCAGTACTTC. Its translation: CASSVGQLSYEQYF.

This clone was observed a handful of times. The chain carries TRBV27 and TRBJ2-2; 7 nucleotides agree with TRBD1. CDR1 and CDR2 from the germline V gene are MNHEY and SMNVEV (reference sequence). V lost 5 bases, J lost 1 base, and 4 bases stayed unmatched. This CDR3 contains 15 residues. The CDR3 DNA sequence: TGTGCCAGCAGTAGACGGACAGGGAACACCGGGGAGCTGTTTTTT. Translated: CASSRRTGNTGELFF.